The T cell receptor beta chain under discussion was sequenced for a study of identical twins. Worth noting for this clonotype: Its antigen is not identified.

This CDR3 spans 12 amino acids. Germline CDR1 reads SQVTM; CDR2 reads ANQGSEA. The V end was cut by 6 bases, the J end by 0 bases, with 3 bases between. In TCRdb, the 5' RACE reads were re-called with MiXCR into one record per CDR3 protein. The sample has roughly 770,000 distinct CDR3 sequences, 15% to 20% seen once; the top ten hold around 13%. Findings of the study overall: Out-of-frame alpha sequences shared by twins showed excess low generation probability.

This sample also appeared in a second study, on T cells expressing NK-cell markers.

V gene TRBV29-1 combines with J gene TRBJ2-6; D is ambiguous. This sequence was found in a woman between 18 and 30 years old in good health. Sample: PBMCs. The CDR3 sequence: CSVSSGANVLTF. The CDR3 DNA sequence: TGCAGCGTGTCCTCTGGGGCCAACGTCCTGACTTTC. Full variable domain (rest looked up from reference TRBV29-1 and TRBJ2-6): SAVISQKPSRDICQRGTSLTIQCQVDSQVTMMFWYRQQPGQSLTLIATANQGSEATYESGFVIDKFPISRPNLTFSTLTVSNMSPEDSSIYLCSVSSGANVLTFGAGSRLTVL.